The rows below give T cell receptor beta chains drawn from one sample of a study of PD-1 blockade in classical Hodgkin lymphoma. Sequencing used immunoSEQ multiplex PCR; TCRdb keeps in-frame clones, though not all of them. The sample yields 100,000 or so clones, approximately 89% seen once. The sample in question was peripheral blood mononuclear cells (PBMCs), obtained before the fourth cycle of nivolumab. The receptors stem from a human donor with classical Hodgkin lymphoma. The CDR3 runs from the conserved cysteine through the conserved F or W. The order of the fields is J gene, D gene, clone size, V gene, CDR3 DNA, CDR3 protein. D genes are given only for firm matches. Clone size, where shown, is once, few, many, or a class for clones that have expanded.

TRBJ1-2	TRBD1	-	TRBV6-5	TGTGCCAGCAGTCGGGACAGAAACTATGGCTACACCTTC	CASSRDRNYGYTF
TRBJ2-1	TRBD2	once	TRBV6-5	TGTGCCAGCAGTGCGGGGGGGAACTACAATGAGCAGTTCTTC	CASSAGGNYNEQFF
TRBJ2-3	-	-	TRBV2	TGTGCCAGCAGTGAAGCCAGAAGCACAGATACGCAGTATTTT	CASSEARSTDTQYF
TRBJ1-2	TRBD1	-	TRBV5-1	TGCGCCAGCAGCACTGCCAGGGGGCAGAACTATGGCTACACCTTC	CASSTARGQNYGYTF
TRBJ2-2	TRBD2	-	TRBV7-9	TGTGCCAGCAGCTTTTTCAAGCGGGAGGGAAACACCGGGGAGCTGTTTTTT	CASSFFKREGNTGELFF
TRBJ2-5	TRBD1	-	TRBV9	TGTGCCAGCAGCGCCGGGGGACAGGGGGTATTGGAGACCCAGTACTTC	CASSAGGQGVLETQYF
TRBJ2-3	-	-	TRBV5-1	TGCGCCAGCAGCTTGGAATGGGGCGGGAGCACAGATACGCAGTATTTT	CASSLEWGGSTDTQYF
TRBJ2-3	-	once	TRBV14	TGTGCCAGCAGCCCACTTCCTCGGACAAGCACAGATACGCAGTATTTT	CASSPLPRTSTDTQYF
TRBJ1-1	-	-	TRBV27	TGTGCCAGCAGTTTATTAATTCGGGGGCCCATGAACACTGAAGCTTTCTTT	CASSLLIRGPMNTEAFF
TRBJ2-5	TRBD1	-	TRBV5-1	TGCGCCAGCCGAGACAGGGGCGACGAGACCCAGTACTTC	CASRDRGDETQYF
TRBJ2-6	-	-	TRBV10-2	TGCGCCAGCAGTGAAGCCGGGGCCAACGTCCTGACTTTC	CASSEAGANVLTF
TRBJ2-7	-	once	TRBV6-6	TGTGCCAGCAGTAATGGGAAGGAGCAGTACTTC	CASSNGKEQYF
TRBJ2-1	TRBD2	-	TRBV5-1	TGCGCCAGCATGGCCACCCTAGGGACTAGCGGGAAGAGCTCCTACAATGAGCAGTTCTTC	CASMATLGTSGKSSYNEQFF
TRBJ2-7	TRBD2	-	TRBV27	TGTGCCAGCAGCTGGGGAGGGGCTGGGGCCTACGAGCAGTACTTC	CASSWGGAGAYEQYF
TRBJ1-5	-	once	TRBV6-5	TGTGCCAGCAGTTATTCCATCTATAGCAATCAGCCCCAGCATTTT	CASSYSIYSNQPQHF
TRBJ1-5	-	-	TRBV6-5	TGTGCCAGCAGTTACGAAACAGGGCCACGCCATCAGCCCCAGCATTTT	CASSYETGPRHQPQHF
TRBJ2-3	TRBD2	-	TRBV29-1	TGCAGCGTTGAAGATGGGCGGGAGTTACCATATACGCAGTATTTT	CSVEDGRELPYTQYF
TRBJ2-5	TRBD1	-	TRBV6-5	TGTGCCAGCAGTTACTCCCGGACAGGGTTGGAGACCCAGTACTTC	CASSYSRTGLETQYF
TRBJ2-3	-	-	TRBV5-8	TGTGCCAGCAGCTTGCAGGGCGGCACAGATACGCAGTATTTT	CASSLQGGTDTQYF
TRBJ2-1	TRBD2	-	TRBV15	TGTGCCACCAGCCCCGGAACTAGCGGGAGCCATGAGCAGTTCTTC	CATSPGTSGSHEQFF
TRBJ2-7	-	once	TRBV14	TGTGCCAGCAGCCAAGGTCACCCCCCCTACGAGCAGTACTTC	CASSQGHPPYEQYF
TRBJ2-5	TRBD1	-	TRBV5-4	TGTGCCAGCAGCGCTCAGGGGGACCAAGAGACCCAGTACTTC	CASSAQGDQETQYF
TRBJ2-7	-	-	TRBV4-1	TGCGCCAGCAGCCAAGAGGTCGGGAGATCGTACGAGCAGTACTTC	CASSQEVGRSYEQYF
TRBJ1-2	-	-	TRBV27	TGTGCCAGCACAGCCGCCGGGGGCGCTAACTATGGCTACACCTTC	CASTAAGGANYGYTF
TRBJ1-2	-	-	TRBV5-8	TGTGCCAGCAGCCCAATCCGGGGTTCCGGCTACACCTTC	CASSPIRGSGYTF
TRBJ1-1	-	-	TRBV15	TGTGCCACCAGCAGAGAAGGGTGGGCGGGAACTGAAGCTTTCTTT	CATSREGWAGTEAFF
TRBJ2-7	TRBD2	-	TRBV7-8	TGTGCCAGCAGCTTAGCGGGAGGGCCCTACGAGCAGTACTTC	CASSLAGGPYEQYF
TRBJ2-2	-	-	TRBV29-1	TGCAGCGTTGTCTCTAACACCGGGGAGCTGTTTTTT	CSVVSNTGELFF
TRBJ1-4	-	-	TRBV18	TGTGCCAGCTCACCCCGTACAGGGTACGAAAAACTGTTTTTT	CASSPRTGYEKLFF
TRBJ2-7	TRBD1	-	TRBV29-1	TGCAGCGTCCTTTCCGGGACAGGGTTGGGCGAGCAGTACTTC	CSVLSGTGLGEQYF
TRBJ1-1	-	-	TRBV28	TGTGCCAGTTTCAATACTGAAGCTTTCTTT	CASFNTEAFF
TRBJ2-5	-	-	TRBV5-4	TGTGCCAGCAGTCTACGACGGGAGCAGGGTGGAGAGACCCAGTACTTC	CASSLRREQGGETQYF
TRBJ1-5	-	-	TRBV27	TGTGCCAGCAGTTTGGTGGGGGATAGCAATCAGCCCCAGCATTTT	CASSLVGDSNQPQHF
TRBJ2-1	-	-	TRBV10-3	TGTGCCATCAGTGAGCGGGACGGAGACAATGAGCAGTTCTTC	CAISERDGDNEQFF
TRBJ1-1	-	few	TRBV4-1	TGCGCCAGCAGCCAAGAGTGGCAGCCGAACACTGAAGCTTTCTTT	CASSQEWQPNTEAFF
TRBJ2-1	-	-	TRBV11-3	TGTGCCAGCAGCCACGACTTGAGCTCCTACAATGAGCAGTTCTTC	CASSHDLSSYNEQFF
TRBJ1-1	-	-	TRBV19	TGTGCCAGTAGTTTAGACCGACAAACAGGGAACACTGAAGCTTTCTTT	CASSLDRQTGNTEAFF